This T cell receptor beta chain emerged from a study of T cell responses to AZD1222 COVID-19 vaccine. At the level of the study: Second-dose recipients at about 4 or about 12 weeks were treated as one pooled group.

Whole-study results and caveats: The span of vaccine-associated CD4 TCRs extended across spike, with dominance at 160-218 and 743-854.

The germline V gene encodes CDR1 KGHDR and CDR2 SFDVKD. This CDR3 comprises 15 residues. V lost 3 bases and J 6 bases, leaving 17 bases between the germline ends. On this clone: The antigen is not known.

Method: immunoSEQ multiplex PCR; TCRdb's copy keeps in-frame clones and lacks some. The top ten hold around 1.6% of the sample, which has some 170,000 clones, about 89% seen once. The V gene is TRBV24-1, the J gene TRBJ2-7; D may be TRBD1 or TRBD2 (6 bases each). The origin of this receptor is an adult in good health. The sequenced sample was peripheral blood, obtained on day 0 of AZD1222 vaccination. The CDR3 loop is CATSDPGRGHVEQYF. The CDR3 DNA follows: TGTGCCACCAGTGATCCCGGACGGGGGCACGTCGAGCAGTACTTC.